Listed here are 2 T cell receptor beta chains from one sample, sequenced in a study of shared clonotypes between healthy human individuals (dated by TCRdb to about 2020). The library was prepared using the immunoSEQ multiplex PCR assay. TCRdb's version of the immuneACCESS table is confined to in-frame rearrangements and falls short of the full clone set. An unresolved V gene accounts for under half of the shortfall where checked; the remainder is of unknown origin. The sample records millions of clones, approximately 90% of which are singletons. The ten top clones hold around 0.14% of the sample. Source material: naive CD4+ T cells sorted from blood. The cell subset or site label on this specimen signifies: CD45RA+ positively selected. The receptors here all came from a man aged 18-30 years in good health.

V and J are TRBV11-1 and TRBJ2-3; the D is unclear. This CDR3 has 15 amino acids. V lost 5 bases and J lost 5, with 17 bases in between. Per germline, CDR1 SGHAT and CDR2 FQDESV (reference sequence). This chain's CDR3 is CASSLSLSEIDTQYF. The DNA for the CDR3 is TGTGCCAGCAGCCTCTCCCTTTCGGAAATAGATACGCAGTATTTT.

V gene TRBV27 combines with J gene TRBJ1-1, with D perhaps matching TRBD1 (5 bases). The CDR3 sequence is 13 residues long. V gave up 9 bases and J gave up 6 bases, with 17 bases separating them. Germline CDR1 MNHEY, CDR2 SMNVEV (reference sequence). The CDR3, as DNA: TGTGCCAGACCGGGACCCCTTAGGCCTGAAGCTTTCTTT. Protein sequence: CARPGPLRPEAFF.